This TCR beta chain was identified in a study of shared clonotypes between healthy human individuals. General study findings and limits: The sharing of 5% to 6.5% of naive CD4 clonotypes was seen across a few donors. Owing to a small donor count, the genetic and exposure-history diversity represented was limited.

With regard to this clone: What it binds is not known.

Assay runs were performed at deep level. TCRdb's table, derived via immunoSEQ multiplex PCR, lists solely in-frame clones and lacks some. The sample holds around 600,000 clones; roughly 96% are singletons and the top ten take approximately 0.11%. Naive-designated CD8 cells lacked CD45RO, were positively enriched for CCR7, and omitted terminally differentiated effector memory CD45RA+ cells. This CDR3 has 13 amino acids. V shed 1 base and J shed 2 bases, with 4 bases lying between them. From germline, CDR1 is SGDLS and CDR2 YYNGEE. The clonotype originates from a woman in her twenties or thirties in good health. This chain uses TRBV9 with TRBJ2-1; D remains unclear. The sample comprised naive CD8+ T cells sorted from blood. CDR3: CASSVNTYNEQFF. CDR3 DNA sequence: TGTGCCAGCAGCGTAAATACCTACAATGAGCAGTTCTTC.